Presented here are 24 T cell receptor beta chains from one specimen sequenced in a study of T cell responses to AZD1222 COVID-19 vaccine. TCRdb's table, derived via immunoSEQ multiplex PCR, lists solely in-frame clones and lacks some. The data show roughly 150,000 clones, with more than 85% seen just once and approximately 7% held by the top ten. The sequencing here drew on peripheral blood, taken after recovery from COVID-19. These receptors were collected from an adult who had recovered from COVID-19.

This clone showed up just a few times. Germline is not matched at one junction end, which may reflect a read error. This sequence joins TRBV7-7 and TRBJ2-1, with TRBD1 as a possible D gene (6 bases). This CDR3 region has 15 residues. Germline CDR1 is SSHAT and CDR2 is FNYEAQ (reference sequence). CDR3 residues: CASSLVTGPYNEQFF. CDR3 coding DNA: TGTGCTAGCAGCTTAGTAACAGGGCCTTACAATGAGCAGTTCTTC. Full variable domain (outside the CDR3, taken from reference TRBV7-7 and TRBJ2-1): GAGVSQSPRYKVTKRGQDVTLRCDPISSHATLYWYQQALGQGPEFLTYFNYEAQPDKSGLPSDRFSAERPEGSISTLTIQRTEQRDSAMYRCASSLVTGPYNEQFFGPGTRLTVL.

CDR3 sequence: CASRETGDYNEQFF. Written as DNA, the CDR3 is TGTGCCAGCAGAGAGACAGGCGATTACAATGAGCAGTTCTTC. The rearrangement uses TRBV28 and TRBJ2-1, with a tentative D call TRBD1 (6 bases). Trimming cost V 6 bases and J 4 bases, with 13 bases left between them. CDR1 and CDR2 from the germline V gene are MDHEN and SYDVKM. This CDR3 region has 14 residues.

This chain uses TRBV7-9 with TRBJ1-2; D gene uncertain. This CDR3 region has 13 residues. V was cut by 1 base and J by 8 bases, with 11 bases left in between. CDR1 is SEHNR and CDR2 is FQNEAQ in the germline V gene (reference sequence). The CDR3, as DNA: TGTGCCAGCAGCTTAGAGGGCAGAGGGGGCTACACCTTC. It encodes CASSLEGRGGYTF.

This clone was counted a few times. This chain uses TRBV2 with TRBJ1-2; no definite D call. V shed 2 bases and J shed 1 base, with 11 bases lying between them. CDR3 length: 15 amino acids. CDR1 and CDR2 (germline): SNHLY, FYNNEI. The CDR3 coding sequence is TGTGCCAGCAGTGAAATAGGCAGAAATAACTATGGCTACACCTTC. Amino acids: CASSEIGRNNYGYTF.

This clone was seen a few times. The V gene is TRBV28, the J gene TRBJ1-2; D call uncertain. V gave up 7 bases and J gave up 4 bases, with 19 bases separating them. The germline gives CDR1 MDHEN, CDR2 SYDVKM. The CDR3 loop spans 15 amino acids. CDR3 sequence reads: CASTSNPPDIYGYTF. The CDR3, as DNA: TGTGCCAGCACCTCTAACCCTCCCGACATCTATGGCTACACCTTC.

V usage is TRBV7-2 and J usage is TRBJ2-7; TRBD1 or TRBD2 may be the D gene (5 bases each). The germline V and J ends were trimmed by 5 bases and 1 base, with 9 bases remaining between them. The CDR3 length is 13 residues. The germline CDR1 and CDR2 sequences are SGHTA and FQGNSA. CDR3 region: CASSLGVSYEQYF. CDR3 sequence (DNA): TGTGCCAGCAGCCTGGGGGTATCCTACGAGCAGTACTTC. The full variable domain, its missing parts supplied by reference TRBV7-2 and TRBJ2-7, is GAGVSQSPSNKVTEKGKDVELRCDPISGHTALYWYRQSLGQGLEFLIYFQGNSAPDKSGLPSDRFSAERTGGSVSTLTIQRTQQEDSAVYLCASSLGVSYEQYFGPGTRLTVT.

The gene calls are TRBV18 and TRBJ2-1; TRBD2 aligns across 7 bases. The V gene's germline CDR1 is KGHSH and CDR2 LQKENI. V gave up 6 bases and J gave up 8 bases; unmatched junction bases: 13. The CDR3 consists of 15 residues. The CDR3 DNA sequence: TGTGCCAGCTCTGCAACTAGGACTAGAGGGGATGAGCAGTTCTTC. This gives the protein CASSATRTRGDEQFF.

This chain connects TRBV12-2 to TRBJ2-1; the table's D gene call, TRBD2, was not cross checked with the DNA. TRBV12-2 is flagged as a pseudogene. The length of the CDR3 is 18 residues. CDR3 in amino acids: CASRLAPGLAGGRNEQFF. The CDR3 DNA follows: TGTGCAAGTCGCTTAGCTCCGGGACTAGCGGGGGGCCGTAATGAGCAGTTCTTC.

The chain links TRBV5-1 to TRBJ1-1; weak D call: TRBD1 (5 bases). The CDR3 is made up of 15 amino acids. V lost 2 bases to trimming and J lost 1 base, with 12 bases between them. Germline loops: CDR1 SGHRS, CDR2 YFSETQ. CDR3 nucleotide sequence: TGCGCCAGCAGCTTCGTCAGGGCCGAGAACACTGAAGCTTTCTTT. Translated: CASSFVRAENTEAFF.

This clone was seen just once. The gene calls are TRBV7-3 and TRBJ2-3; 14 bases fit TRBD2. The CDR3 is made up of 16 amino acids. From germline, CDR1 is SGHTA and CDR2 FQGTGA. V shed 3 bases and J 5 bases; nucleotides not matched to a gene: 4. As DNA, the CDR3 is TGTGCCAGCAGCTTTGGACTAGCGGGGGGACTAGATACGCAGTATTTT. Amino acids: CASSFGLAGGLDTQYF.

The CDR3 DNA reads TGTGCCAGCTCGTCCCGAGGCTCCCAAGAGACCCAGTACTTC. Translating it yields CASSSRGSQETQYF. The chain combines TRBV18 with TRBJ2-5; D gene ambiguous. The V gene lost 6 bases and the J gene lost 1 base, with 12 bases spanning the gap. This CDR3 spans 14 amino acids. The germline V gene encodes CDR1 KGHSH and CDR2 LQKENI. The whole variable domain, remainder taken from reference TRBV18 and TRBJ2-5, is NAGVMQNPRHLVRRRGQEARLRCSPMKGHSHVYWYRQLPEEGLKFMVYLQKENIIDESGMPKERFSAEFPKEGPSILRIQQVVRGDSAAYFCASSSRGSQETQYFGPGTRLLVL.

The CDR3 DNA follows: TGTGCCAGCAGCCCGCCAAGACTAGCGGGGGGGCGAGATACGCAGTATTTT. It specifies CASSPPRLAGGRDTQYF. The V and J genes are TRBV5-6 and TRBJ2-3; 14 positions match TRBD2. Germline CDR1 SGHDT, CDR2 YYEEEE. The CDR3 length is 17 residues. With 4 bases clipped from V and 5 bases from J, the junction kept 9 bases outside the gene matches. Looking up the rest from reference TRBV5-6 and TRBJ2-3 gives the full variable domain: DAGVTQSPTHLIKTRGQQVTLRCSPKSGHDTVSWYQQALGQGPQFIFQYYEEEERQRGNFPDRFSGHQFPNYSSELNVNALLLGDSALYLCASSPPRLAGGRDTQYFGPGTRLTVL.

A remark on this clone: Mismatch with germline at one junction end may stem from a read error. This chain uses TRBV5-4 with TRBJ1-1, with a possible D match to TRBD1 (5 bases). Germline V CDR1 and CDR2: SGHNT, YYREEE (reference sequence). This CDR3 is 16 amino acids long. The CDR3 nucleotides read TGTGCCAGCAGATTGGGGCGGGGGAAAATGAACACTGAAGCTTTCTTT. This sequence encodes CASRLGRGKMNTEAFF.

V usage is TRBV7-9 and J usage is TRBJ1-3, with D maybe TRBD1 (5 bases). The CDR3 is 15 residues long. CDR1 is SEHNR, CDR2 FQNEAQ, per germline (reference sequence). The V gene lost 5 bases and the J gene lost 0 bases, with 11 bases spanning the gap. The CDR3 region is CASSARTGSGNTIYF. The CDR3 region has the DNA TGTGCCAGCAGCGCCAGAACAGGCTCTGGAAACACCATATATTTT.

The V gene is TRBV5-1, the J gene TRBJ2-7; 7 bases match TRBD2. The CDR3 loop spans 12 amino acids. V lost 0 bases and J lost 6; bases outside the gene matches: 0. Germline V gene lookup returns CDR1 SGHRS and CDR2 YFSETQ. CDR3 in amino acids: CASSLGEGEQYF. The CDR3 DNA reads TGCGCCAGCAGCTTGGGGGAGGGCGAGCAGTACTTC.

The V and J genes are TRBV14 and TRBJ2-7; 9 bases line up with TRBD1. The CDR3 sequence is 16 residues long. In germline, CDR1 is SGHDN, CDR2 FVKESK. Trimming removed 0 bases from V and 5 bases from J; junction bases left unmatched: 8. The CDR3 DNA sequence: TGTGCCAGCAGCCAAGATAGGTGGACAGGGGCAGACGAGCAGTACTTC. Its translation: CASSQDRWTGADEQYF.

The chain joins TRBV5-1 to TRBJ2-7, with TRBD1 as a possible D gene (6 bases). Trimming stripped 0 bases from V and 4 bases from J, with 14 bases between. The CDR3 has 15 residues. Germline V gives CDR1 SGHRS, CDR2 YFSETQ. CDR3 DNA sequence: TGCGCCAGCAGCTTGGAACAGGGAACCTTGTACGAGCAGTACTTC. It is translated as CASSLEQGTLYEQYF.

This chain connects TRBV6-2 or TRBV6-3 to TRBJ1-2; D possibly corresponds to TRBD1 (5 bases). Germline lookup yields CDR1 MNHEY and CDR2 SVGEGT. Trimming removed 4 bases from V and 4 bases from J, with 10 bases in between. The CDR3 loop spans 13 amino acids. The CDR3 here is CASSFRGAYGYTF. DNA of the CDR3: TGTGCCAGCAGTTTTAGGGGTGCCTATGGCTACACCTTC.

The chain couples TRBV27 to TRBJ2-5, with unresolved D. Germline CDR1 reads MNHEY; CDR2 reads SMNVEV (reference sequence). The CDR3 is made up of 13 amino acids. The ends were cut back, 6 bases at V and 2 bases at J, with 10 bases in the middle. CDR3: CASRMTDQETQYF. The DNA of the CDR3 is TGTGCCAGCAGAATGACTGATCAAGAGACCCAGTACTTC.

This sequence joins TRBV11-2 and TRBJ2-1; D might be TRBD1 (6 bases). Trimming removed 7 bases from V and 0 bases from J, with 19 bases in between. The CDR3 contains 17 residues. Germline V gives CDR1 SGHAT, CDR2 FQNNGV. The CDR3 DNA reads TGTGCCAGCACCATAGGGGGTGCTGGGGGCTCCTACAATGAGCAGTTCTTC. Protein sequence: CASTIGGAGGSYNEQFF.

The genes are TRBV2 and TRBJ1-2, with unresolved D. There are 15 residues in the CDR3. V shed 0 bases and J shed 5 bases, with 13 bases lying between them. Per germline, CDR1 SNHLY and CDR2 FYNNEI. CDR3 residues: CASSEAAAHLYGYTF. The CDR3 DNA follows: TGTGCCAGCAGTGAAGCGGCGGCACACTTATATGGCTACACCTTC.

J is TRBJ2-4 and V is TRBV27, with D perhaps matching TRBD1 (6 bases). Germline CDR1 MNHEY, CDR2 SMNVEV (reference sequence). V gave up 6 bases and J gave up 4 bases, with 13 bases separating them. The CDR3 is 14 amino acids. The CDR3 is CASRPGTLKNIQYF. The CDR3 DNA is TGTGCCAGCAGACCCGGGACACTGAAAAACATTCAGTACTTC.

The DNA for the CDR3 is TGTGCCAGCAGCTTAGTCTTTTCCTACGAGCAGTACTTC. The encoded protein is CASSLVFSYEQYF. The V call is TRBV7-8, the J call TRBJ2-7; D not certain. Germline V CDR1 and CDR2: SGHVS, FQNEAQ. Trimming pared 1 base from V and 1 base from J, leaving 5 bases between. The CDR3 is 13 amino acids.

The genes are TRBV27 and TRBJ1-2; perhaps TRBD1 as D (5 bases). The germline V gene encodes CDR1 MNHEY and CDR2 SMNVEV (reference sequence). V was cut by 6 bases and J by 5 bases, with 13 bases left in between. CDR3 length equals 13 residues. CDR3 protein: CASRSQGEYGYTF. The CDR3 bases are TGTGCCAGCAGATCCCAGGGAGAGTATGGCTACACCTTC.